The clone carrying this T cell receptor beta chain was counted once. The data were taken from a study of glioma-infiltrating T cells after dendritic cell vaccination. None of the glioblastoma patients had an isocitrate dehydrogenase mutation. Measured with immunoSEQ multiplex PCR; TCRdb has only the in-frame clones, and not every one. The table shows about 73,000 clones, with around 79% occurring only once. The sequenced sample was blood, obtained before dendritic cell vaccination. The clonotype originates from a human donor with glioblastoma.

The CDR3 sequence: CASSLGASSYNEQFF. DNA for the CDR3: TGTGCCAGCAGCTTAGGAGCGAGCTCCTACAATGAGCAGTTCTTC. This chain connects TRBV7-2 to TRBJ2-1; D gene ambiguous. The V end was cut by 1 base, the J end by 0 bases, with 7 bases between. The CDR3 contains 15 residues. In germline, CDR1 is SGHTA, CDR2 FQGNSA.